This TCR beta chain was obtained from a study of regulatory T cells in long-lasting Graves disease. In its sample, this clonotype was seen many times. Time point reported: newly diagnosed GD, antithyroid drugs for less than 3 months. Following extraction of RNA from PBMCs, that RNA was used to make the TCR library. The CDR3 sequence is 15 residues long. CDR1 and CDR2 from the germline V gene are SQVTM and ANQGSEA. V was shortened by 4 bases and J by 4 bases, with 19 bases between the two germline ends. Assembly of TCR beta libraries relied on iRepertoire HTBI primers together with Arm-PCR of CDR3 regions. TCRdb redid the calling of the multiplex PCR reads with MiXCR, one entry per CDR3 protein. The sample shows about 540,000 distinct CDR3 sequences, roughly 13% of them seen only once. In addition, the sample was reused for a study of T cells in Graves' hyperthyroidism and ophthalmopathy.

The sample here was peripheral blood mononuclear cells (PBMCs), taken at new diagnosis, from a patient treated with antithyroid drugs. This chain connects TRBV29-1 to TRBJ1-2; D may be TRBD1 (5 bases). This TCR was sampled from a man younger than 40 with Graves disease. The CDR3 loop is CSVGIPRATSYGYTF. The CDR3 nucleotides read TGCAGCGTTGGAATCCCCAGGGCGACGAGCTATGGCTACACCTTC.